Listed below are T cell receptor beta chains from one sample, sequenced in a study of technical replicates of blood from a handful of donors. The repertoire was sequenced with immunoSEQ multiplex PCR; TCRdb's copy has only in-frame clones and lacks some. The sample lists approximately 52,000 clones, 86% occurring once. The specimen sequenced was PBMCs. Source of these receptors: a human donor in good health. Some clones in this sample may be carry-over from other donors' samples. Each CDR3 is given with its conserved first and last residue.

v_gene	j_gene	CDR3aa
TRBV5-6	TRBJ1-3	CASSSLGGSGNTIYF
TRBV6-5	TRBJ1-3	CASSPPGGVGNTIYF
TRBV11-2	TRBJ1-2	CASSPDRYDGYTF
TRBV7-6	TRBJ2-7	CASSLGQGPGEQYF
TRBV19	TRBJ2-3	CASSRTRTDTQYF
TRBV10-2	TRBJ2-5	CATSREGGPGETQYF
TRBV29-1	TRBJ2-1	CSTVRTGEDEQFF
TRBV7-3	TRBJ2-6	CASSPPPGQWGSGANVLTF
TRBV6-5	TRBJ2-7	CASSYRLAATYEQYF
TRBV9	TRBJ2-5	CASSAKTGGRETQYF
TRBV19	TRBJ2-7	CASSIIAGTYEQYF
TRBV7-7	TRBJ2-5	CASSWGPGQGAGKTQYF
TRBV19	TRBJ1-1	CASSIFKTGEAFF
TRBV6-5	TRBJ2-4	CASARETAKNIQYF
TRBV5-5	TRBJ2-2	CASSLVTSADTGELFF
TRBV29-1	TRBJ1-4	CSVVATNEKLFF
TRBV6-6	TRBJ2-1	CASSYGGAYNEQFF
TRBV18	TRBJ2-5	CASSPLEGGETQYF
TRBV5-1	TRBJ2-5	CASGTSGSQGETQYF
TRBV5-1	TRBJ2-5	CASSPNSGQGETQYF
TRBV2	TRBJ1-5	CASSWDIGKPQHF
TRBV25-1	TRBJ2-1	CASSGGTSGGYNEQFF
TRBV27	TRBJ2-7	CASSLRGGGSYEQYF
TRBV6-5	TRBJ1-4	CASSPTDRGRGTLFF
TRBV6-5	TRBJ2-7	CASSYLEKGTGDEQYF
TRBV6-1	TRBJ1-1	CASSRQGGTEAFF
TRBV18	TRBJ2-7	CASSRLAGPYEQYF
TRBV9	TRBJ2-1	CASSVGLAGGTYNEQFF
TRBV7-2	TRBJ1-2	CASSLLAGEAYGYTF
TRBV2	TRBJ2-1	CASSQQGNEQFF
TRBV9	TRBJ1-2	CASTKTVRDNNYGYTF
TRBV2	TRBJ2-2	CASSERLAGANTGELFF
TRBV6-5	TRBJ1-2	CASSYRKGQGFYGYTF
TRBV14	TRBJ2-3	CASSQDSPTSPYF
TRBV11-3	TRBJ2-5	CASSISGTGGETQYF
TRBV4-3	TRBJ2-1	CASSQGQGWDEQFF
TRBV9	TRBJ2-4	CASNQGPAGAQYF
TRBV25-1	TRBJ2-7	CASSDHTGTGGSYEQYF
TRBV6-1	TRBJ2-1	CATNRGERYNEQFF
TRBV6-4	TRBJ2-1	CASSEGATGYNEQFF
TRBV10-1	TRBJ1-6	CASSELASPLHF
TRBV2	TRBJ2-5	CASRGTSGSRRETQYF
TRBV6-5	TRBJ1-2	CASSYPVGYGYTF
TRBV7-8	TRBJ2-5	CASSLTSGGERLETQYF
TRBV6-1	TRBJ2-2	CASSTGQGANGELFF
TRBV5-6	TRBJ2-1	CASTAGVERGEQFF
TRBV7-9	TRBJ1-5	CASSFQGGQPQHF
TRBV7-2	TRBJ1-1	CASSLDLRTEAFF
TRBV5-1	TRBJ2-7	CASSLHYEQYF
TRBV5-6	TRBJ2-7	CASSLGAGGFEQYF
TRBV5-1	TRBJ1-4	CASSLGQAAEKLFF
TRBV9	TRBJ2-7	CASSVGTGGGEQYF
TRBV2	TRBJ1-3	CASSETGETGNTIYF
TRBV7-6	TRBJ2-5	CASRPGTNQETQYF
TRBV4-3	TRBJ2-7	CASSQVVAEYEQYF
TRBV30	TRBJ2-1	CAWRSGGAYNEQFF
TRBV9	TRBJ2-7	CASSAEGAGRADEQYF